This passage covers 10 T cell receptor beta chains from one sample sequenced in a study of blood T cell repertoires in COVID-19. Profiled with immunoSEQ multiplex PCR; TCRdb holds only in-frame clones, not every one. The sample contains 270,000 or so clones, roughly 84% of which appear only once. Sequencing used PBMCs or T cells enriched from blood (not recorded which). All receptors come from a woman aged 50 to 60 who had been exposed to COVID-19.

The V and J genes are TRBV3-1 (or the pseudogene TRBV3-2) and TRBJ2-5; D unresolved. In germline, CDR1 is LGHDT, CDR2 YNNKEL (reference sequence). The length of the CDR3 is 15 residues. Trimming left V 0 bases short and J 2 bases short, with 10 bases between. CDR3 nucleotide sequence: TGTGCCAGCAGCCAAGAGATGGCTCATCAAGAGACCCAGTACTTC. Its protein product is CASSQEMAHQETQYF.

In DNA form, the CDR3 reads TGCGCCAGCAGCTCCTTGAACGGCGGGGGAAACACCGGGGAGCTGTTTTTT. This codes for CASSSLNGGGNTGELFF. This chain uses TRBV5-1 with TRBJ2-2; TRBD2 aligns across 7 bases. Trimming at V came to 3 bases and at J to 2 bases, leaving 10 bases not matched to a gene. The CDR3 consists of 17 residues. Looked up from germline, CDR1 is SGHRS and CDR2 is YFSETQ.

This chain joins TRBV11-2 and TRBJ2-7; 9 positions match TRBD1. Germline V CDR1 and CDR2: SGHAT, FQNNGV. The junction had 4 bases not matched to a gene; V was cut back by 4 bases and J by 0 bases. This CDR3 spans 15 amino acids. The CDR3 sequence is CASSSDRGSSYEQYF. The CDR3 DNA reads as TGTGCCAGCAGCTCCGACAGGGGGAGCTCCTACGAGCAGTACTTC.

CDR3 residues: CASSMSGSGAIFYEQYF. In nucleotides, the CDR3 is TGTGCCAGCAGCATGAGCGGTAGCGGGGCCATCTTCTACGAGCAGTACTTC. The gene calls are TRBV14 and TRBJ2-7, with 8 bases lining up with TRBD2. Germline V gene sequence: CDR1 SGHDN, CDR2 FVKESK. V shed 5 bases and J 3 bases; nucleotides not matched to a gene: 15. The CDR3 extends over 17 amino acids.

The rearrangement links TRBV5-1 to TRBJ2-3; 12 bases are a match to TRBD2. The CDR3 is made up of 18 amino acids. The germline V gene encodes CDR1 SGHRS and CDR2 YFSETQ. The J segment lost 0 bases and the V segment lost 4 bases, leaving 9 bases of the junction unmatched. The CDR3 loop is CASSLRPLAGGSTDTQYF. CDR3 DNA sequence: TGCGCCAGCAGCCTACGACCCCTAGCGGGGGGGAGCACAGATACGCAGTATTTT.

J is TRBJ2-5 and V is TRBV6-6; 11 nucleotides line up with TRBD2. V dropped 5 bases and J dropped 4; count of bases not matched to a gene: 6. The CDR3 has 15 amino acids. Germline CDR1 MNHNY, CDR2 SVGAGI (reference sequence). CDR3: CASSNVAGGAETQYF. The CDR3 DNA reads as TGTGCCAGCAGTAACGTAGCGGGGGGGGCAGAGACCCAGTACTTC.

CDR3 nucleotides: TGTGCCAGTAGAGGAGGGACTTTTCAGGGCACTGAAGCTTTCTTT. Its protein product is CASRGGTFQGTEAFF. This chain links TRBV19 with TRBJ1-1, with TRBD1 as a possible D gene (5 bases). Per germline, CDR1 LNHDA and CDR2 SQIVND (reference sequence). The CDR3 totals 15 residues. V lost 6 bases and J 4 bases, leaving 18 bases between the germline ends.

The chain employs TRBV29-1 and TRBJ1-5; TRBD1 is a possible D gene (5 bases). The CDR3 has 14 amino acids. V lost 4 bases and J 0 bases, leaving 10 bases between the germline ends. Looked up from germline, CDR1 is SQVTM and CDR2 is ANQGSEA. DNA for the CDR3: TGCAGCGTTGCTGACAGTCATAGCAATCAGCCCCAGCATTTT. Its protein product is CSVADSHSNQPQHF.

The chain recombines TRBV19 with TRBJ2-5; TRBD1 aligns across 7 bases. CDR3 length: 13 amino acids. Germline CDR1 LNHDA, CDR2 SQIVND (reference sequence). V was pared by 4 bases and J by 5 bases, with 4 bases of the junction left unmatched. CDR3 in amino acids: CASSTGGRETQYF. The CDR3 coding sequence is TGTGCCAGTAGTACAGGGGGAAGGGAGACCCAGTACTTC.

Here the CDR3 DNA reads TGCGCCAGCAGCCAAGATCCCCCCCCATTTGGGACAGATGAAGCTTTCTTT. Its protein product is CASSQDPPPFGTDEAFF. The chain uses TRBV4-1 and TRBJ1-1; 7 bases line up with TRBD1. V lost 0 bases, J lost 7 bases, and 14 bases stayed unmatched. The CDR3 length is 17 residues. Germline CDR1 reads MGHRA; CDR2 reads YSYEKL.